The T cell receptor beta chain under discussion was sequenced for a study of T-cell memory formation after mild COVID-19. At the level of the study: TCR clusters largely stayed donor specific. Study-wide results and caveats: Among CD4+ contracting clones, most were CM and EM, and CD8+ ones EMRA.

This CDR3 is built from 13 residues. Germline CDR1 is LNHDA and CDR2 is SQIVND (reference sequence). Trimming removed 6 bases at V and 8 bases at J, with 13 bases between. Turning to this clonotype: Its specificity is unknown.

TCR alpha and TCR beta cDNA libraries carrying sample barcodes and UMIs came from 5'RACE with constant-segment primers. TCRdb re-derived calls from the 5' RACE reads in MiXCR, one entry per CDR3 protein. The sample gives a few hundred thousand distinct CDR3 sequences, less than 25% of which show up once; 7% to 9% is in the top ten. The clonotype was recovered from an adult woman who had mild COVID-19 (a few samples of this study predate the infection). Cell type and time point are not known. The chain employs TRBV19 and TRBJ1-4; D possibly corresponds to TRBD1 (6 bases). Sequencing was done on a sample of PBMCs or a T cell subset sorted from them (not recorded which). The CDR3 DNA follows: TGTGCCAGTAGGACAGGCTTTGTAGAAAAACTGTTTTTT. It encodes CASRTGFVEKLFF.